A selection of T cell receptor beta chains follows, all from one sample in a study of T cells in Graves' hyperthyroidism and ophthalmopathy. In TCRdb, the multiplex PCR reads were re-called with MiXCR into one record per CDR3 protein. The data contain 300,000 to 450,000 distinct CDR3 sequences, around 14% of them singletons. The material sequenced was blood. All receptors come from a young woman with Graves' hyperthyroidism that later progressed to Graves' ophthalmopathy. CDR3s include the opening cysteine and the closing phenylalanine or tryptophan. The order of the fields is J gene, D gene, V gene, clone size, CDR3 DNA, CDR3 protein. D genes are given only for firm matches. Rows give clone size only sometimes, using once, few, many, or a class for an expanded clone.

TRBJ2-1	TRBD1	TRBV2	.	TGTGCCAGCAGTGGGGCCGGGACAGGGAGATACAATGAGCAGTTCTTC	CASSGAGTGRYNEQFF
TRBJ2-3	.	TRBV2	.	TGTGCCAGCACCCTGGGGGCTGCTACCTATACGCAGTATTTT	CASTLGAATYTQYF
TRBJ1-5	TRBD1	TRBV30	many	TGTGCCTGGAGCCGGACAGGGTTTCAGCCCCAGCATTTT	CAWSRTGFQPQHF
TRBJ2-2	TRBD2	TRBV20-1	many	TGCAGTGCTAGAGATAGCGGGAGGGTGCGAGAGCTGTTTTTT	CSARDSGRVRELFF
TRBJ2-7	.	TRBV27	many	TGTGCCAGCAGTTTAGGGGCCTTCTACGAGCAGTACTTC	CASSLGAFYEQYF
TRBJ2-1	.	TRBV12-3/TRBV12-4	many	TGTGCCAGCGACGGAGGGGGCGCGGGGAATGAGCAGTTCTTC	CASDGGGAGNEQFF
TRBJ1-6	.	TRBV28	few	TGTGCCAGCAGTTTCTGGCAGGGCTATAATTCACCCCTCCACTTT	CASSFWQGYNSPLHF
TRBJ2-3	TRBD1	TRBV20-1	many	TGCAGTCCTGGACAGGGTGGGACAGATACGCAGTATTTT	CSPGQGGTDTQYF
TRBJ2-7	TRBD1	TRBV12-3/TRBV12-4	.	TGTGCCAGCAGTTTCCACCGGGACAGGGTCGACGAGCAGTACTTC	CASSFHRDRVDEQYF
TRBJ1-2	.	TRBV20-1	many	TGCAGTGCTACGGGCAGTACTCCTGGCTACACCTTC	CSATGSTPGYTF
TRBJ2-1	TRBD2	TRBV20-1	many	TGCAGTGCTCGATCTACCACGGCGGGAGTTAACAATGAGCAGTTCTTC	CSARSTTAGVNNEQFF
TRBJ2-1	.	TRBV9	.	TGTGCCAGCAGCGCCGGACAGCTGAATGAGCAGTTCTTC	CASSAGQLNEQFF
TRBJ2-1	.	TRBV19	.	TGTGCCAGTAGTATTGGCGGCGGGACCAATGAGCAGTTCTTC	CASSIGGGTNEQFF
TRBJ1-3	.	TRBV20-1	many	TGCAGTGCCTCTTGGGGCAGTGGAAACACCATATATTTT	CSASWGSGNTIYF
TRBJ1-2	.	TRBV5-5	many	TGTGCCAGCAGCCTGGAGTCAGGCAACTATGGCTACACCTTC	CASSLESGNYGYTF